Listed here are 12 T cell receptor beta chains from one sample, sequenced in a study of T cell clonality in common variable immunodeficiency. Here immunoSEQ multiplex PCR was the method, and the copy in TCRdb shows in-frame clones only, minus some. The sample includes 40,000 or so clones, none of them occurring once. The specimen sequenced was peripheral blood mononuclear cells. These receptors originate from a person between 18 and 75 years old in good health.

This clone was seen many times. The read ends 3 residues before the CDR3 terminus; that terminus is restored from the germline J gene. This chain connects TRBV20-1 to TRBJ1-5, with D possibly TRBD1 on 6 matching bases. V was shortened by 1 base and J by 3 bases, with 19 bases between the two germline ends. The CDR3 sequence is 17 residues long. The germline gives CDR1 DFQATT, CDR2 SNEGSKA (reference sequence). The CDR3 loop reads CSARAINAGQFNQPQHF. The CDR3 bases that were read are TGCAGTGCTAGAGCAATAAACGCAGGACAGTTCAATCAGCCC.

This clone was detected ten times or more. The read halts 3 residues ahead of the CDR3 end, with the missing end drawn from the germline J gene. The gene calls are TRBV6-1 and TRBJ2-2; D unclear. Per germline, CDR1 MNHNS and CDR2 SASEGT. Trimming removed 3 bases from V and 4 bases from J, with 9 bases in between. The CDR3 has 14 amino acids. CDR3 DNA, as far as it was read: TGTGCCAGCAGTGATCCCCCGGGCACCGGGGAG. The encoded protein is CASSDPPGTGE. The whole CDR3 protein is CASSDPPGTGELFF.

This clone was counted only a few times. The CDR3 end lies 3 residues beyond the end of the read and is filled in from the germline J gene. This rearrangement joins TRBV19 to TRBJ1-2, with D hard to call. This CDR3 comprises 15 residues. Germline loops: CDR1 LNHDA, CDR2 SQIVND (reference sequence). The CDR3 region is CASSYTPLGSYDYTF. CDR3 bases read: TGTGCCAGTAGTTACACACCCCTAGGCTCCTACGAC.

This clone was observed a few times. Coverage ceases 3 residues before the CDR3 finishes, and the germline J gene fills in the end. The chain combines TRBV2 with TRBJ2-3, with 10 nucleotides matching TRBD2. Per germline, CDR1 SNHLY and CDR2 FYNNEI. The CDR3 is 14 residues long. CDR3 bases read: TGTGCCAGCGGTCTAGCGGGAGCCCAAGAGACG. Protein: CASGLAGAQET. The complete CDR3 sequence is CASGLAGAQETQYF. The full variable domain, its missing parts supplied by reference TRBV2 and TRBJ2-3, is EPEVTQTPSHQVTQMGQEVILRCVPISNHLYFYWYRQILGQKVEFLVSFYNNEISEKSEIFDDQFSVERPDGSNFTLKIRSTKLEDSAMYFCASGLAGAQETQYFGPGTRLTVL.

This clone has at least ten counts. Sequencing ends 3 residues short of the CDR3 end; the germline J gene provides the rest. This rearrangement joins TRBV5-1 to TRBJ2-5, with 8 bases matching TRBD2. The CDR3 loop spans 15 amino acids. J gave up 4 bases and V 0 bases, and 5 bases lay outside the gene matches. Germline CDR1 is SGHRS and CDR2 is YFSETQ. CDR3 region: CASSLAGGGRETQYF. CDR3 DNA (partial): TGCGCCAGCAGCTTGGCAGGCGGGGGGCGAGAGACC.

The sample holds many counts of this clone. The read ends 3 residues shy of where the CDR3 ends; the end is completed using the germline J gene. The gene calls are TRBV5-4 and TRBJ1-2; D is perhaps TRBD1 (5 bases). The CDR3 covers 13 residues. Germline assignment: CDR1 SGHNT and CDR2 YYREEE (reference sequence). The CDR3: CASSLGGELGYTF. The CDR3 bases that were read are TGTGCCAGCAGCTTGGGAGGGGAGCTGGGC.

Comments on this clone: From the germline J gene comes the end of the CDR3, since the read stops 3 residues before it. The chain employs TRBV5-1 and TRBJ2-4; D perhaps matches TRBD1 (5 bases). Germline assignment: CDR1 SGHRS and CDR2 YFSETQ. The CDR3 has 14 amino acids. This CDR3 is CASSLGQGDQPQYF. The part of the CDR3 DNA that was read is TGCGCCAGCAGCTTGGGCCAGGGTGATCAGCCT.

This clone was found a few times. The read gets to within 3 residues of the CDR3 end, and the germline J gene fills in the rest. This chain uses TRBV29-1 with TRBJ2-5; D may be TRBD2 (5 bases). V dropped 3 bases and J dropped 2 bases, with 10 bases sitting between them. Germline V CDR1 and CDR2: SQVTM, ANQGSEA. CDR3 length: 13 residues. The CDR3 bases that were read are TGCAGCGTTGACAAAGCGGAGCAAGAGACC. Translation gives CSVDKAEQET. The CDR3 as a whole reads CSVDKAEQETQYF.

This clone has a count of ten or more. The CDR3 end is not reached by the read, which stops 3 residues before it; the germline J gene fills it in. The genes are TRBV5-1 and TRBJ1-1; 8 positions agree with TRBD1. CDR3 length: 16 amino acids. V lost 4 bases, J lost 5 bases, and 13 bases stayed unmatched. CDR1 is SGHRS and CDR2 is YFSETQ in the germline V gene. The CDR3 reads CASSAYLQGGSTEAFF. CDR3 DNA (partial): TGCGCCAGCAGCGCCTACCTACAGGGGGGAAGTACTGAA.

This clone was seen repeatedly, ten times or more. The read falls 3 residues short of the CDR3 end, and the missing part is taken from the germline J gene. This rearrangement joins TRBV6-4 to TRBJ1-2, with 7 bases aligning to TRBD1. The CDR3 consists of 16 residues. CDR1 MRHNA and CDR2 SNTAGT come from the germline V gene. The junction had 9 bases not matched to a gene; V was cut back by 0 bases and J by 5 bases. The sequenced CDR3 bases are TGTGCCAGCAGTGACTCCCTGTTAGGGGGCTATTATGGC. It codes for CASSDSLLGGYYG. The entire CDR3 is CASSDSLLGGYYGYTF.

This clone was picked up many times. The read stops 3 residues short of the end of the CDR3; the missing end is completed from the germline J gene. V and J are TRBV29-1 and TRBJ2-7; 7 nucleotides line up with TRBD1. J was trimmed by 0 bases and V by 7 bases; bases with no gene match: 9. The CDR3 spans 14 residues. The germline V gene encodes CDR1 SQVTM and CDR2 ANQGSEA. CDR3 region: CSALTGTDSYEQYF. The covered CDR3 bases are TGCAGCGCCTTAACCGGGACAGACTCCTACGAG.

This clone was seen at least ten times. The observed sequence ends 3 residues before the CDR3 terminus, with the missing tail filled in from the germline J gene. J is TRBJ2-3 and V is TRBV30; 10 nucleotides align to TRBD2. With 0 bases clipped from V and 3 bases from J, the junction kept 12 bases outside the gene matches. Germline-derived CDR1 and CDR2 are GTSNPN and SVGIG (reference sequence). The CDR3 runs to 18 residues. The CDR3 sequence is CAWSVAGGPLVVTDTQYF. The sequenced part of the CDR3 DNA is TGTGCCTGGAGTGTAGCGGGGGGGCCGTTGGTGGTGACAGATACG.